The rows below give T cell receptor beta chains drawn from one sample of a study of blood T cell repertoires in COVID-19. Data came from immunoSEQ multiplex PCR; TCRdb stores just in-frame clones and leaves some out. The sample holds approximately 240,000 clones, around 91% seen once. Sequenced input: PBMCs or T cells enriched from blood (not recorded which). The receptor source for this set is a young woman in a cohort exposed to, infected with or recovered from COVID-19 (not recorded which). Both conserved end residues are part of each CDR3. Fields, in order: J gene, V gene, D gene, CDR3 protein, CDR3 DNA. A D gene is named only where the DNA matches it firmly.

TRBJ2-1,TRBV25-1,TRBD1,CASSDDRDSYNEQFF,TGTGCCAGCAGCGACGACAGGGACTCCTACAATGAGCAGTTCTTC
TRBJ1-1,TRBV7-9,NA,CASSWDFAEAFF,TGTGCCAGCAGCTGGGACTTTGCTGAAGCTTTCTTT
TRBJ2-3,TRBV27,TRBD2,CASSFQRGSTDTQYF,TGTGCCAGCAGTTTCCAGCGGGGGAGCACAGATACGCAGTATTTT
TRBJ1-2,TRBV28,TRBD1,CASSGTTGIYGYTF,TGTGCCAGCAGTGGAACGACAGGGATCTATGGCTACACCTTC
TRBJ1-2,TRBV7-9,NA,CASSLGARDYGYTF,TGTGCCAGCAGCCTAGGGGCCAGGGACTATGGCTACACCTTC
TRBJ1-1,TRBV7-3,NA,CASSSQGSERTEAFF,TGTGCCAGCAGCAGCCAGGGGAGCGAAAGGACTGAAGCTTTCTTT
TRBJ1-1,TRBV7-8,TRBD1,CASSLGQGAGRRTEAFF,TGTGCCAGCAGCTTGGGACAGGGGGCGGGGAGACGCACTGAAGCTTTCTTT
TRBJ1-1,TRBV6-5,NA,CASRSMGGGNTEAFF,TGTGCCAGCAGGAGTATGGGAGGAGGGAACACTGAAGCTTTCTTT
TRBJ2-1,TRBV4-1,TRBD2,CASSQGRAGVRNEQFF,TGCGCCAGCAGCCAAGGACGAGCGGGAGTGCGCAATGAGCAGTTCTTC
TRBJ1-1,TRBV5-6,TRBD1,CASSFGTGRTEAFF,TGTGCCAGCAGCTTTGGGACAGGGCGAACTGAAGCTTTCTTT
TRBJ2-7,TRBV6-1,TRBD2,CASSGPLAGNSYEQYF,TGTGCCAGCAGTGGCCCACTAGCGGGAAATTCCTACGAGCAGTACTTC
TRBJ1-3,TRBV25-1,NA,CASSEGQHSGNTIYF,TGTGCCAGCAGTGAAGGACAACACTCTGGAAACACCATATATTTT
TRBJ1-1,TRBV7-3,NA,CASSLYAVQNTEAFF,TGTGCCAGCAGCTTATATGCAGTACAGAACACTGAAGCTTTCTTT
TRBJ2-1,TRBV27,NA,CASRLQANKHEQFF,TGTGCCAGCAGACTACAGGCAAACAAGCATGAGCAGTTCTTC